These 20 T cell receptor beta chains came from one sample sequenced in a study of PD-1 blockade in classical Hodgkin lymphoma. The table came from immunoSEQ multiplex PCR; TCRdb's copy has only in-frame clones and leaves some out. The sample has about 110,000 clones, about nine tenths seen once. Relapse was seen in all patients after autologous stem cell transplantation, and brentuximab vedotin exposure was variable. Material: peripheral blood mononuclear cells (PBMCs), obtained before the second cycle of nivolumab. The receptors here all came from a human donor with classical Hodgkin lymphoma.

CDR3 sequence (DNA): TGTGCCAGCAGTTCACCCCGGGGTAACTATGGCTACACCTTC. It yields the protein CASSSPRGNYGYTF. This rearrangement joins TRBV6-5 to TRBJ1-2; D is unclear. The germline V gene has CDR1 MNHEY and CDR2 SVGAGI. Trimming removed 4 bases from V and 1 base from J, with 10 bases in between. The CDR3 has 14 amino acids.

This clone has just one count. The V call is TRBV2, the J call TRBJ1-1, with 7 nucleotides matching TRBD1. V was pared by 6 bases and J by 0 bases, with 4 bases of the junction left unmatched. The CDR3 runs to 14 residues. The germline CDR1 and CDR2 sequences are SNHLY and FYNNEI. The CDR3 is CASRPTGMNTEAFF. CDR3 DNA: TGTGCCAGCAGACCGACAGGGATGAACACTGAAGCTTTCTTT.

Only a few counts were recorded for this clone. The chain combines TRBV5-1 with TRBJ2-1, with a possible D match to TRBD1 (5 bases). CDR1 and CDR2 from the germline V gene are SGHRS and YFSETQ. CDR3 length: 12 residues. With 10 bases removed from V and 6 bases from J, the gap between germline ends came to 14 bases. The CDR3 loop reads CASSAGLNEQFF. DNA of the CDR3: TGCGCCTCTTCGGCAGGGCTCAATGAGCAGTTCTTC.

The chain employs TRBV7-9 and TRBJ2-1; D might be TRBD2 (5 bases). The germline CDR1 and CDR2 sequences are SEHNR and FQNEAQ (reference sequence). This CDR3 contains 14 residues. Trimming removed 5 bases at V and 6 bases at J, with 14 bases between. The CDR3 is CASSPGITFNEQFF. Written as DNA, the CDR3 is TGTGCCAGCAGCCCCGGGATTACGTTCAATGAGCAGTTCTTC.

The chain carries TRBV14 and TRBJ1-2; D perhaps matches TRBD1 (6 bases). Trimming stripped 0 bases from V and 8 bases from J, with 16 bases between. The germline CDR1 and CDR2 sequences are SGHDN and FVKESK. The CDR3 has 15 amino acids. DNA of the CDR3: TGTGCCAGCAGCCAAGACAGGGGAGCAGTAGAGGGCTACACCTTC. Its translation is CASSQDRGAVEGYTF.

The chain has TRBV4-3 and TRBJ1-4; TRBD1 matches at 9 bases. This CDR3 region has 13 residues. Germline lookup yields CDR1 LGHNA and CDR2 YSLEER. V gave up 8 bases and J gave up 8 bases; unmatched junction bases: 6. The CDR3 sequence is CASGDRVREKLFF. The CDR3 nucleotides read TGCGCCAGCGGGGACAGGGTACGCGAAAAACTGTTTTTT.

In DNA, the CDR3 is TGTGCCAGTAGTCCAGGGACAGGGCGGGAAAACATTCAGTACTTC. As protein: CASSPGTGRENIQYF. V is TRBV19 and J is TRBJ2-4, with 9 nucleotides matching TRBD1. Per the germline V gene, CDR1 is LNHDA and CDR2 is SQIVND (reference sequence). This CDR3 has 15 amino acids. J gave up 5 bases and V 5 bases, and 7 bases lay outside the gene matches.

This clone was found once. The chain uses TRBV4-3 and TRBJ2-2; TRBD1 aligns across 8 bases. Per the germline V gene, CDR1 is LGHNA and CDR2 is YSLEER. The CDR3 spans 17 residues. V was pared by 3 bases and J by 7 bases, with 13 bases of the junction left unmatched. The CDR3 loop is CASSHSRDRKLVGELFF. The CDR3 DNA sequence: TGCGCCAGCAGCCATTCTCGGGACAGGAAGTTGGTCGGGGAGCTGTTTTTT.

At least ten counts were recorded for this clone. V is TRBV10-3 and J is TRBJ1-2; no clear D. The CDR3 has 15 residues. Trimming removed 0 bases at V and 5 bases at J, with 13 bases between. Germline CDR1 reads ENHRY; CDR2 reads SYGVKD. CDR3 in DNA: TGTGCCATCAGTGAGTCGAGTGAGATGCTTTATGGCTACACCTTC. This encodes CAISESSEMLYGYTF.

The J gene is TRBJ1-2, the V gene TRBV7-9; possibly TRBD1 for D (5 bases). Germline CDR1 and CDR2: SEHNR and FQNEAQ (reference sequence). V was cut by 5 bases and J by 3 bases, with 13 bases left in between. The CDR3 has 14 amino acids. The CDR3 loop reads CASSRQRGDYGYTF. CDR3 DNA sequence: TGTGCCAGCAGCCGACAGCGGGGCGACTATGGCTACACCTTC.

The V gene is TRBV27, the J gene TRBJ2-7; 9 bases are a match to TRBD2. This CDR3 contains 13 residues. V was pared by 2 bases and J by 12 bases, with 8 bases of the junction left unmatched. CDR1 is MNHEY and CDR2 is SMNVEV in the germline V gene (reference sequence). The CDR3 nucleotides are TGTGCCAGCAGTTTAGATGGCGGGAGGGCAAGGTACTTC. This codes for CASSLDGGRARYF.

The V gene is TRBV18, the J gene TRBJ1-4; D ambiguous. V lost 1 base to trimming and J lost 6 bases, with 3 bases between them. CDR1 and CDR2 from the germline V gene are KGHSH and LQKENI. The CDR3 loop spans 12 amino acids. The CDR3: CASSPRDEKLFF. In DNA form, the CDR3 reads TGTGCCAGCTCACCACGGGATGAAAAACTGTTTTTT.

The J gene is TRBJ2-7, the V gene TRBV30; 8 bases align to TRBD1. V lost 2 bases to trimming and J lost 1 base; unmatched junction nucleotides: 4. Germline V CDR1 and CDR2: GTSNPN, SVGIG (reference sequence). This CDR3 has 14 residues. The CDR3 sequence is CAWSPTGGSYEQYF. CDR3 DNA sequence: TGTGCCTGGAGTCCTACAGGGGGGTCCTACGAGCAGTACTTC. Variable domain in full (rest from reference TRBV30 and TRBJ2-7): SQTIHQWPATLVQPVGSPLSLECTVEGTSNPNLYWYRQAAGRGLQLLFYSVGIGQISSEVPQNLSASRPQDRQFILSSKKLLLSDSGFYLCAWSPTGGSYEQYFGPGTRLTVT.

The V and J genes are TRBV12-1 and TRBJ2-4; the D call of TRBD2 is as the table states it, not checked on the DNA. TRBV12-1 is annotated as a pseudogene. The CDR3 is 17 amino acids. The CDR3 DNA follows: TGTGCCAGCAGCTTGGTGGACAGCGGGAGGGCCAAAAACATTCAGTACTTC. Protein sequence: CASSLVDSGRAKNIQYF.

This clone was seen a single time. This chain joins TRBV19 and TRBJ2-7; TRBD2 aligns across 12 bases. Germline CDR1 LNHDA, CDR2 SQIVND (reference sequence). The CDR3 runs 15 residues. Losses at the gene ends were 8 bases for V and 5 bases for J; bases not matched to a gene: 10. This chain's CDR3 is CASGETSGRWNEQYF. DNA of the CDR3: TGTGCCAGTGGTGAGACTAGCGGGAGATGGAACGAGCAGTACTTC.

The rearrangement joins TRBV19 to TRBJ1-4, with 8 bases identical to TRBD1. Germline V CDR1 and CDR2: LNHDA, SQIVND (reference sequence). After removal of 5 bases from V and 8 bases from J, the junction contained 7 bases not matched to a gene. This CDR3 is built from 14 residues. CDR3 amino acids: CASSEGQGTEKLFF. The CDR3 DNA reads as TGTGCCAGTAGTGAAGGACAGGGCACCGAAAAACTGTTTTTT.

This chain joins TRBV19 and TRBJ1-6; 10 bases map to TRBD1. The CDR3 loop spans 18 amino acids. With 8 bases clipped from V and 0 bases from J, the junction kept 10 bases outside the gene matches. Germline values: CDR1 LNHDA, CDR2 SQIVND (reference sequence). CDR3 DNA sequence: TGTGCCAGTGCCCGGGACAGGGGAAGTCCCTCCTATAATTCACCCCTCCACTTT. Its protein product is CASARDRGSPSYNSPLHF.

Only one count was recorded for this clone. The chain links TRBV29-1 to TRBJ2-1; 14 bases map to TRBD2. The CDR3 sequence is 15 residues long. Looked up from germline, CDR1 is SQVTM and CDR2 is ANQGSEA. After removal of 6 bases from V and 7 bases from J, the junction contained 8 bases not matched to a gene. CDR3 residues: CSVKRGLAGVNEQFF. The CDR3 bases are TGCAGCGTAAAGCGGGGACTAGCGGGAGTGAATGAGCAGTTCTTC.

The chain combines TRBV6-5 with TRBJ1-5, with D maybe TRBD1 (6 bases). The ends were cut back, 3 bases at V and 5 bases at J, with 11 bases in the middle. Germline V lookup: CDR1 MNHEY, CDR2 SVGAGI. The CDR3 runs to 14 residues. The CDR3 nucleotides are TGTGCCAGCAGTTATGGACAGACCCATCAGCCCCAGCATTTT. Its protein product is CASSYGQTHQPQHF.

CDR3 sequence: CAISSNQNYGYTF. In DNA, the CDR3 is TGTGCCATCAGTTCAAATCAAAACTATGGCTACACCTTC. V is TRBV10-3 and J is TRBJ1-2; D uncertain. There are 13 residues in the CDR3. The V gene's germline CDR1 is ENHRY and CDR2 SYGVKD. V gave up 5 bases and J gave up 2 bases, with 9 bases separating them.